The rows below give T cell receptor beta chains drawn from one sample of a study of blood T cell repertoires in COVID-19. Sequencing was performed with immunoSEQ multiplex PCR; in TCRdb, only in-frame clones are kept and a portion is missing. The profile covers 120,000 to 150,000 clones, with 60% to 85% appearing a single time and 7% to 9% taken by the ten largest. Input material: peripheral blood. These receptors were taken from a man between 45 and 60 years old with active or convalescent COVID-19. The CDR3 runs from the conserved cysteine through the conserved F or W.

TRBV4-2,TRBJ2-1,CASSQVSGRAYNEQFF
TRBV5-1,TRBJ1-4,CASSLGQGYGTNEKLFF
TRBV10-3,TRBJ1-2,CAISEGGQTNYGYTF
TRBV6-5,TRBJ1-1,CASSLAGPTEAFF
TRBV29-1,TRBJ1-4,CSVEAGRLDEKLFF
TRBV4-1,TRBJ1-5,CASSQDGGRPQHF
TRBV27,TRBJ2-7,CASSLTGDEQYF
TRBV4-2,TRBJ2-3,CASSQAGLAIDTQYF
TRBV9,TRBJ2-7,CASSVALAGASEQYF
TRBV9,TRBJ1-2,CASSSTGQLSYTF
TRBV12-3/TRBV12-4,TRBJ1-4,CASSFRDEKLFF
TRBV9,TRBJ1-2,CASNRDSNYGYTF
TRBV11-2,TRBJ2-1,CASSLGTSGRSQFF
TRBV20-1,TRBJ2-4,CSASGRLAKNIQYF
TRBV28,TRBJ1-5,CASATGTQPQHF
TRBV9,TRBJ2-1,CASSARTSGSQYNEQFF
TRBV2,TRBJ2-1,CASSEFSGVYNEQFF
TRBV21-1,TRBJ2-7,CASSKDRLYEQYF
TRBV7-9,TRBJ2-7,CASSLGLAGGQNEQYF
TRBV5-1,TRBJ2-7,CASSLGTGSGEQYF
TRBV29-1,TRBJ1-2,CSVDSQTGGDYGYTF
TRBV5-4,TRBJ2-5,CASSSSTRRQETQYF
TRBV6-5,TRBJ1-2,CASSYGTGTHYGYTF
TRBV5-1,TRBJ1-3,CASSLAPTGTGNTIYF
TRBV21-1,TRBJ2-3,CASSKLEQPFTTDTQYF
TRBV6-1,TRBJ1-5,CASSERTGYSNQPQHF
TRBV29-1,TRBJ2-1,CSADLAGANHEQFF
TRBV10-1,TRBJ2-7,CASSESVWPPSYEQYF
TRBV28,TRBJ2-1,CASSSGNEQFF
TRBV2,TRBJ2-3,CASSEARGPDTQYF
TRBV13,TRBJ1-2,CASSQDNTGYTF
TRBV7-3,TRBJ2-1,CASSSVPGLAYNEQFF
TRBV9,TRBJ2-1,CASSIGLAYNEQFF
TRBV19,TRBJ2-5,CASGTSGRETQYF